Listed below are T cell receptor beta chains from one sample, sequenced in a study of identical twins. TCRdb passed the 5' RACE reads through MiXCR, listing each CDR3 protein once. The table lists about 290,000 distinct CDR3 sequences, roughly 8.6% of them singletons. These same data were also listed under a study on yellow fever vaccine responses in identical twins.

Sequencing input: CD8+ T cells sorted from blood. Receptor source: a woman under 30 in good health. Both conserved end residues are trimmed from each CDR3.

V: TRBV7-9; J: TRBJ2-7; CDR3: ASRYGEGFEQY
V: TRBV6-2/TRBV6-3; J: TRBJ2-5; CDR3: ASSYWTSVSQETQY
V: TRBV12-3/TRBV12-4; J: TRBJ2-7; CDR3: ASRGGSTYEQY
V: TRBV6-2/TRBV6-3; J: TRBJ2-7; CDR3: ASSYQYEQY
V: TRBV7-6; J: TRBJ1-1; CDR3: ASIQGSEAF
V: TRBV7-2; J: TRBJ2-3; CDR3: ASSWLAGGSTDTQY
V: TRBV29-1; J: TRBJ2-3; CDR3: SVTGQLTDTQY
V: TRBV6-5; J: TRBJ1-1; CDR3: ASSYSQLNTEAF
V: TRBV29-1; J: TRBJ2-7; CDR3: SVEGLEGMGYEQY
V: TRBV7-2; J: TRBJ2-7; CDR3: ASSLRDQSYEQY
V: TRBV4-2; J: TRBJ2-7; CDR3: ASSLTGQGAVYEQY
V: TRBV25-1; J: TRBJ2-7; CDR3: ASSVSLEYEQY
V: TRBV4-3; J: TRBJ2-7; CDR3: ASSQDPEGMRHEQY
V: TRBV7-8; J: TRBJ2-7; CDR3: ASSLERGTYEQY
V: TRBV27; J: TRBJ2-7; CDR3: ASTSRVSMDLSSYEQY
V: TRBV7-9; J: TRBJ2-5; CDR3: ASSLVSGALETQY
V: TRBV19; J: TRBJ2-3; CDR3: ASREQAQQGWRTDTQY
V: TRBV28; J: TRBJ2-7; CDR3: ASSSNLISYEQY
V: TRBV30; J: TRBJ2-1; CDR3: AWSVRSDEQF
V: TRBV7-9; J: TRBJ2-7; CDR3: ASSLQQGAYEQY
V: TRBV11-3; J: TRBJ2-2; CDR3: ASSSKEGTSNTGELF
V: TRBV7-2; J: TRBJ2-2; CDR3: ASSPGLAGELF
V: TRBV11-2; J: TRBJ2-1; CDR3: ASSPTVNEQF
V: TRBV12-3/TRBV12-4; J: TRBJ1-6; CDR3: ASSLGDRNSPLH
V: TRBV2; J: TRBJ2-7; CDR3: ASSEVRGPSYEQY
V: TRBV27; J: TRBJ2-7; CDR3: ATNVVWTASTYEQY
V: TRBV11-2; J: TRBJ2-3; CDR3: ASRGILRDTQY
V: TRBV4-1; J: TRBJ2-2; CDR3: ASSHITSAGELF
V: TRBV5-6; J: TRBJ1-5; CDR3: ASSLSQGQPQH